Following are 14 T cell receptor beta chains from one sample sequenced in a study of T cells in Graves' hyperthyroidism and ophthalmopathy. Amplified TCR beta CDR3 regions derived from RNA transcripts. The HTBI primer set drove a first-round RT-PCR of the TCR CDR3. TCRdb used MiXCR to reprocess the multiplex PCR reads, holding one entry per CDR3 protein. The sample consists of 45,000 to 55,000 distinct CDR3 sequences, 45% to 65% of them appearing once. Sample: peripheral blood or thyroid tissue (not recorded which). All receptors derive from a man aged 18 to 30 with Graves' hyperthyroidism.

The rearrangement links TRBV20-1 to TRBJ2-5; TRBD1 aligns across 7 bases. Germline CDR1 reads DFQATT; CDR2 reads SNEGSKA (reference sequence). The CDR3 runs 13 residues. V dropped 8 bases and J dropped 5; count of bases not matched to a gene: 11. The CDR3 DNA sequence: TGCAGTTCCCTTCGAGACAGGGAGGAGACCCAGTACTTC. Protein sequence: CSSLRDREETQYF.

V and J are TRBV10-2 and TRBJ1-3; no firm D call. The CDR3 runs to 14 residues. Germline values: CDR1 WSHSY, CDR2 SAAADI. Trimming removed 5 bases from V and 0 bases from J, with 8 bases in between. The CDR3 DNA reads as TGCGCCAGCAGTAGCAGTGACTCTGGAAACACCATATATTTT. It specifies CASSSSDSGNTIYF.

This clonotype occurred many times. This chain connects TRBV18 to TRBJ2-7; 9 nucleotides match TRBD1. J lost 2 bases, V lost 3 bases, and 5 bases had no gene match. Germline V lookup: CDR1 KGHSH, CDR2 LQKENI. The CDR3 is 15 amino acids. This CDR3 reads CASSPGTGSPYEQYF. As DNA, the CDR3 is TGTGCCAGCTCACCCGGGACAGGGTCCCCCTACGAGCAGTACTTC.

The chain carries TRBV20-1 and TRBJ1-1; D is ambiguous. The CDR3 is made up of 14 amino acids. V lost 5 bases and J 4 bases, leaving 17 bases between the germline ends. Germline CDR1 and CDR2: DFQATT and SNEGSKA (reference sequence). Here the CDR3 DNA reads TGCAGTGCTCCTGAGACGGGGTGGGCCACTGAAGCTTTCTTT. Its translation is CSAPETGWATEAFF.

The genes are TRBV7-9 and TRBJ2-5, with 8 bases that match TRBD1. Germline CDR1 is SEHNR and CDR2 is FQNEAQ (reference sequence). There are 16 residues in the CDR3. Germline trimming cut 8 bases from V and 5 bases from J; bases unmatched to any gene: 16. CDR3 sequence reads: CASGPGGAHLGETQYF. CDR3 DNA: TGTGCCAGCGGCCCAGGGGGCGCCCACCTTGGGGAGACCCAGTACTTC.

The chain uses TRBV25-1 and TRBJ2-7; 8 nucleotides agree with TRBD1. The CDR3 has 16 amino acids. V shed 5 bases, J shed 2 bases, and the junction held 11 bases outside the gene matches. The germline V gene encodes CDR1 MGHDK and CDR2 SYGVNS. The CDR3 loop is CASSSRPFRGPYEQYF. CDR3 coding DNA: TGTGCCAGCAGTTCCCGCCCATTCAGGGGGCCCTACGAGCAGTACTTC.

This chain joins TRBV7-9 and TRBJ2-6; D tentatively reads TRBD1 or TRBD2 (5 bases each). The CDR3 length is 17 residues. CDR1 is SEHNR and CDR2 is FQNEAQ in the germline V gene (reference sequence). Between the trimmed V and J ends, which lost 2 bases and 0 bases, there was a span of 11 bases. DNA for the CDR3: TGTGCCAGCAGCTTAATGGGACGGAGCTCTGGGGCCAACGTCCTGACTTTC. This translates into CASSLMGRSSGANVLTF.

This clonotype has a count of ten or more. This may arise from a read error, as a much more abundant clone is one base away. The chain employs TRBV5-1 and TRBJ2-7, with D possibly being TRBD1 (6 bases). The germline CDR1 and CDR2 sequences are SGHRS and YFSETQ. The CDR3 runs 13 residues. The CDR3 reads CAISFPGTYEQYF. In nucleotides, the CDR3 is TGCGCCATCAGCTTCCCCGGGACATACGAGCAGTACTTC.

A few counts support this clonotype. V usage is TRBV11-2 and J usage is TRBJ1-1; D perhaps matches TRBD1 (5 bases). Germline V lookup: CDR1 SGHAT, CDR2 FQNNGV. V was clipped by 5 bases and J by 1 base, with 11 bases between them. The CDR3 has 14 residues. CDR3 loop: CASSQGGWNTEAFF. CDR3 DNA sequence: TGTGCCAGCAGCCAGGGCGGTTGGAACACTGAAGCTTTCTTT.

This clonotype has at least ten counts. The chain employs TRBV6-1 and TRBJ2-2, with D possibly matching TRBD1 (6 bases). Germline CDR1 reads MNHNS; CDR2 reads SASEGT. The CDR3 is 15 amino acids. V was trimmed by 6 bases and J by 1 base, leaving 12 bases between them. The CDR3 loop is CASRSGTRNTGELFF. Here the CDR3 DNA reads TGTGCCAGCAGGTCCGGGACACGGAACACCGGGGAGCTGTTTTTT.

J is TRBJ2-7 and V is TRBV7-9, with 11 nucleotides matching TRBD2. Germline assignment: CDR1 SEHNR and CDR2 FQNEAQ (reference sequence). The junction had 9 bases not matched to a gene; V was cut back by 7 bases and J by 7 bases. The CDR3 is 14 residues long. The CDR3 loop reads CASKIAGGPGEQYF. DNA for the CDR3: TGTGCCAGCAAAATAGCGGGAGGGCCGGGGGAGCAGTACTTC.

On this clonotype itself: With a much larger clone just one base away, this may be a read error. This chain connects TRBV4-3 to TRBJ2-7; 8 bases map to TRBD2. V lost 3 bases to trimming and J lost 2 bases; unmatched junction nucleotides: 18. CDR3 length equals 19 residues. The germline V gene has CDR1 LGHNA and CDR2 YSLEER. The CDR3 loop is CASSQQWTLQREFTYEQYF. The CDR3 nucleotides read TGCGCCAGCAGCCAGCAATGGACACTACAGCGGGAGTTTACCTACGAGCAGTACTTC.

V is TRBV7-9 and J is TRBJ2-7; 7 nucleotides match TRBD1. Germline CDR1 is SEHNR and CDR2 is FQNEAQ (reference sequence). Trimming removed 2 bases from V and 2 bases from J; junction bases left unmatched: 9. This CDR3 contains 16 residues. CDR3 region: CASSLTSGQGAYEQYF. The CDR3, as DNA: TGTGCCAGCAGCTTAACGTCAGGCCAGGGGGCCTACGAGCAGTACTTC.

The chain carries TRBV2 and TRBJ1-6; 9 bases align to TRBD1. The V segment lost 4 bases and the J segment 7 bases; nucleotides outside the gene matches: 5. Germline CDR1 is SNHLY and CDR2 is FYNNEI. The CDR3 spans 15 residues. The CDR3, as DNA: TGTGCCAGCAGTGTCGGGACAGGGAGCAATTCACCCCTCCACTTT. Its translation is CASSVGTGSNSPLHF.